The 13 T cell receptor beta chains in this list originate from one sample, sequenced in a study of cytomegalovirus exposure and HLA in healthy donors. 13 Jbeta primers and 60 Vbeta primers were used for the PCR. Libraries were prepared by immunoSEQ multiplex PCR; TCRdb keeps only in-frame clonotypes and omits some of them. Of around 280,000 clones listed, 80% to 90% are singletons. Input material: PBMCs. These receptors were collected from a woman younger than 30 in good health and CMV-seronegative.

The chain is built from TRBV9 and TRBJ2-1; D may be TRBD2 (6 bases). CDR1 is SGDLS and CDR2 is YYNGEE in the germline V gene. The CDR3 is 16 amino acids. The germline V and J ends were trimmed by 3 bases and 5 bases, with 18 bases remaining between them. The CDR3 DNA follows: TGTGCCAGCAGCGGCCCCCAGGAGGACTACAACAATGAGCAGTTCTTC. Amino acids: CASSGPQEDYNNEQFF.

This sequence joins TRBV7-2 and TRBJ2-6; no clear D gene. V lost 2 bases and J lost 2, with 13 bases in between. CDR3 length: 17 amino acids. The germline V gene has CDR1 SGHTA and CDR2 FQGNSA. CDR3 residues: CASSLIDKPAGANVLTF. The DNA of the CDR3 is TGTGCCAGCAGCTTAATTGACAAGCCCGCTGGGGCCAACGTCCTGACTTTC.

This clone was detected only once. This sequence joins TRBV27 and TRBJ1-5; tentative D call: TRBD1 (5 bases). Germline CDR1 reads MNHEY; CDR2 reads SMNVEV (reference sequence). This CDR3 region has 14 residues. V lost 3 bases and J lost 4, with 10 bases in between. CDR3 DNA: TGTGCCAGCAGTTTTGGGGCAGCAAATCAGCCCCAGCATTTT. It yields the protein CASSFGAANQPQHF.

The chain carries TRBV11-1 and TRBJ2-7; TRBD2 agrees at 8 bases. The CDR3 is made up of 16 amino acids. The junction had 6 bases not matched to a gene; V was cut back by 2 bases and J by 0 bases. Looked up from germline, CDR1 is SGHAT and CDR2 is FQDESV (reference sequence). CDR3 nucleotide sequence: TGTGCCAGCAGCTTAAATGCGGGGGGTAGCTCCTACGAGCAGTACTTC. Its protein product is CASSLNAGGSSYEQYF.

This clone was detected once. V usage is TRBV29-1 and J usage is TRBJ2-1; 9 positions agree with TRBD1. This CDR3 comprises 15 residues. CDR1 is SQVTM, CDR2 ANQGSEA, per germline. Germline trimming cut 6 bases from V and 8 bases from J; bases unmatched to any gene: 14. The DNA for the CDR3 is TGCAGCGTGAGGATGTGGGACAGGGCTGTCGATGAGCAGTTCTTC. It yields the protein CSVRMWDRAVDEQFF.

The chain joins TRBV7-9 to TRBJ2-1, with 8 bases fitting TRBD1. J was trimmed by 7 bases and V by 5 bases; bases with no gene match: 7. Germline CDR1 SEHNR, CDR2 FQNEAQ (reference sequence). This CDR3 spans 14 amino acids. This CDR3 reads CASSHRQGRNEQFF. CDR3 DNA sequence: TGTGCCAGCAGCCACCGACAGGGGAGGAATGAGCAGTTCTTC.

The chain carries TRBV6-5 and TRBJ2-7; D may be TRBD1 (6 bases). The germline V gene has CDR1 MNHEY and CDR2 SVGAGI. V lost 5 bases, J lost 1 base, and 9 bases lay in between. The CDR3 contains 13 residues. DNA of the CDR3: TGTGCCAGCAGTCCCGGACAGTCCTACGAGCAGTACTTC. Protein product: CASSPGQSYEQYF.

V is TRBV10-1 and J is TRBJ2-1, with 8 bases identical to TRBD1. Germline V lookup: CDR1 WNHNN, CDR2 SYGVQD (reference sequence). J gave up 8 bases and V 5 bases, and 11 bases lay outside the gene matches. There are 15 residues in the CDR3. For the CDR3, the DNA is TGCGCCAGCAGTCGAGGCCAGGGGGCCTATGATGAGCAGTTCTTC. This codes for CASSRGQGAYDEQFF.

This clone was seen a handful of times. The chain uses TRBV2 and TRBJ2-5; no firm D call. The germline CDR1 and CDR2 sequences are SNHLY and FYNNEI. The CDR3 contains 13 residues. Deletions cut 7 bases from V and 1 base from J, with 10 bases between. The CDR3 reads CASTDGFQETQYF. The CDR3 coding sequence is TGTGCCAGCACCGACGGGTTCCAAGAGACCCAGTACTTC.

With regard to this clone: This CDR3 is also generated by other DNA sequences in the sample. CDR3 protein: CASTLSGANVLTF. CDR3 DNA: TGTGCCAGCACCTTATCTGGGGCCAACGTCCTGACTTTC. The chain has TRBV27 and TRBJ2-6; D gene unclear. CDR3 size: 13 residues. Per germline, CDR1 MNHEY and CDR2 SMNVEV (reference sequence). The V end was cut by 7 bases, the J end by 1 base, with 5 bases between. Complete variable domain (other parts from reference TRBV27 and TRBJ2-6): EAQVTQNPRYLITVTGKKLTVTCSQNMNHEYMSWYRQDPGLGLRQIYYSMNVEVTDKGDVPEGYKVSRKEKRNFPLILESPSPNQTSLYFCASTLSGANVLTFGAGSRLTVL.

This clone was picked up one time. The chain links TRBV5-1 to TRBJ1-5; D gene ambiguous. There are 14 residues in the CDR3. Germline values: CDR1 SGHRS, CDR2 YFSETQ. Deletions cut 0 bases from V and 3 bases from J, with 7 bases between. Here the CDR3 reads CASSLGAANQPQHF. DNA for the CDR3: TGCGCCAGCAGCTTGGGGGCAGCCAATCAGCCCCAGCATTTT.

V and J are TRBV2 and TRBJ2-2; 9 nucleotides agree with TRBD2. There are 18 residues in the CDR3. Per germline, CDR1 SNHLY and CDR2 FYNNEI. V was pared by 3 bases and J by 5 bases, with 13 bases of the junction left unmatched. The CDR3 DNA sequence: TGTGCCAGCAGTGACCTGACAGGGTTAGCGGGGGCAACCGGGGAGCTGTTTTTT. This codes for CASSDLTGLAGATGELFF.

The genes are TRBV19 and TRBJ2-7; the match to TRBD1 covers 9 bases. The CDR3 loop spans 14 amino acids. J gave up 5 bases and V 4 bases, and 6 bases lay outside the gene matches. The germline CDR1 and CDR2 sequences are LNHDA and SQIVND (reference sequence). The CDR3 nucleotides are TGTGCCAGTAGTAGGACAGGGGCTCTAAACGAGCAGTACTTC. Translated, it gives CASSRTGALNEQYF.